One sample yielded the 3 T cell receptor beta chains listed below, sequenced in a study of Graves' ophthalmopathy and Graves' hyperthyroidism (dated by TCRdb to the late 2010s). Sequenced using an Illumina HiSeq 2000. TCR beta CDR3 regions were amplified from RNA transcripts for repertoire sequencing. A first-round RT-PCR used HTBI primers with the Qiagen OneStep RT-PCR kit, followed by a second-round multiplex PCR, size selection and purification. TCRdb reran the public reads through fastp at Q25 and MiXCR, keeping productive beta chains. Rows are unified per CDR3 protein, each entry keeping the most common DNA and genes. For this sample there are more than 550,000 distinct CDR3 sequences; about 38% appear just once. 3.3% of the sample comes from the top ten. The material sequenced was peripheral blood. The receptors shown here come from an adult man with Graves' ophthalmopathy.

This chain links TRBV11-2 with TRBJ2-3; D gene ambiguous. The germline V gene encodes CDR1 SGHAT and CDR2 FQNNGV. This CDR3 has 16 amino acids. V was cut by 6 bases and J by 6 bases, with 22 bases left in between. The CDR3 protein is CASRLRYSSLLDTQYF. In DNA, the CDR3 is TGTGCCAGCAGGTTGAGGTACAGTTCACTTCTTGATACGCAGTATTTT.

Ten or more counts support this clonotype. The V gene is TRBV7-9, the J gene TRBJ1-1; D possibly corresponds to TRBD1 (6 bases). V shed 3 bases and J shed 1 base, with 15 bases lying between them. Germline CDR1 SEHNR, CDR2 FQNEAQ (reference sequence). The length of the CDR3 is 16 residues. CDR3 sequence reads: CASSFTSRGGNTEAFF. The CDR3 DNA sequence: TGTGCCAGCAGCTTTACCAGCAGGGGAGGGAACACTGAAGCTTTCTTT.

This clonotype was detected only a few times. The CDR3 nucleotides are TGTGCCAGCGGACGGAGGAGGGGCACTGAAGCTTTCTTT. Its protein is CASGRRRGTEAFF. This sequence joins TRBV2 and TRBJ1-1; TRBD1 might be the D (5 bases). CDR3 size: 13 residues. The ends were cut back, 8 bases at V and 4 bases at J, with 14 bases in the middle. The germline gives CDR1 SNHLY, CDR2 FYNNEI.